This TCR beta chain was recorded in a study of shared clonotypes between healthy human individuals. As regards this clone: The target antigen is unknown.

Libraries were prepared by immunoSEQ multiplex PCR; TCRdb keeps only in-frame clonotypes and omits some of them. The sample includes roughly 1,600,000 clones, 98% to 99% seen only once; the top ten take under 0.45%. Findings and limits, study-wide: About 5% was the fraction of naive CD4 clonotypes found shared across several donors. Rarefaction curves obtained for sorted subsets showed sequencing incomplete despite large depth.

This CDR3 region has 15 residues. The V gene's germline CDR1 is SGHRS and CDR2 YFSETQ. With 3 bases clipped from V and 4 bases from J, the junction kept 7 bases outside the gene matches. The source of this sequence is a man aged 25 to 40 in good health. The chain links TRBV5-1 to TRBJ2-5; 9 nucleotides align to TRBD2. Sequencing was done on a sample of naive CD4+ T cells sorted from blood. Subset here: CD45RA+ positively selected. The CDR3 nucleotides read TGCGCCAGCAGCTCACCGGCGACTAGCGGAGAGACCCAGTACTTC. This gives the protein CASSSPATSGETQYF.